Each of the 22 T cell receptor beta chains below was sequenced from the same sample in a study of shared clonotypes between healthy human individuals. Sequencing used immunoSEQ multiplex PCR; TCRdb keeps in-frame clones, though not all of them. The table has 170,000 or so clones, 65% to 70% seen once. The sequencing input was memory CD4+ T cells sorted from blood. Described subset: CD45RA-negative fraction. The receptor source for this set is a man younger than 40 in good health.

The genes are TRBV25-1 and TRBJ2-6; D is uncertain. Looked up from germline, CDR1 is MGHDK and CDR2 is SYGVNS. The length of the CDR3 is 15 residues. V was clipped by 6 bases and J by 0 bases, with 9 bases between them. The CDR3 DNA reads as TGTGCCAGCAGCTTATCCAACTCTGGGGCCAACGTCCTGACTTTC. Translating gives CASSLSNSGANVLTF.

The V and J genes are TRBV6-4 and TRBJ1-1, with D unclear. V lost 5 bases to trimming and J lost 5 bases, with 12 bases between them. The CDR3 consists of 13 residues. Germline assignment: CDR1 MRHNA and CDR2 SNTAGT. The CDR3 region has the DNA TGTGCCAGCAGTATGGAAATCGCGACTGAAGCTTTCTTT. Translating it yields CASSMEIATEAFF.

In this sample, this clone turned up a few times. The gene calls are TRBV6-5 and TRBJ2-2; D gene ambiguous. Between the trimmed V and J ends, which lost 5 bases and 5 bases, there was a span of 12 bases. CDR3 length: 14 amino acids. Germline-derived CDR1 and CDR2 are MNHEY and SVGAGI. Written as DNA, the CDR3 is TGTGCCAGCAGTCCGGTGTGGTCAACCGGGGAGCTGTTTTTT. Its translation is CASSPVWSTGELFF.

J is TRBJ1-1 and V is TRBV27, with a tentative D call TRBD1 (6 bases). This CDR3 is built from 18 residues. V dropped 3 bases and J dropped 3 bases, with 23 bases sitting between them. Germline V gene lookup returns CDR1 MNHEY and CDR2 SMNVEV (reference sequence). The CDR3 DNA is TGTGCCAGCAGTTTTCGGGCCCCCGGGGACACGCCGGACACTGAAGCTTTCTTT. Its protein is CASSFRAPGDTPDTEAFF.

A single count supports this clone. The rearrangement uses TRBV13 and TRBJ2-5, with 7 bases lining up with TRBD1. CDR1 is PRHDT, CDR2 FYEKMQ, per germline (reference sequence). The CDR3 covers 17 residues. With 4 bases clipped from V and 6 bases from J, the junction kept 17 bases outside the gene matches. The CDR3 nucleotides are TGTGCCAGCAGCTCAAGCCACACAGGGGAATGGCAAAAGACCCAGTACTTC. It yields the protein CASSSSHTGEWQKTQYF.

This chain links TRBV5-1 with TRBJ2-4, with 8 bases that match TRBD1. The CDR3 covers 14 residues. The junction had 4 bases not matched to a gene; V was cut back by 0 bases and J by 8 bases. Germline V gives CDR1 SGHRS, CDR2 YFSETQ. CDR3 protein: CASSLVGTGDIQYF. The CDR3, as DNA: TGCGCCAGCAGCTTGGTTGGGACAGGTGACATTCAGTACTTC.

This chain connects TRBV7-8 to TRBJ2-7; the match to TRBD2 covers 11 bases. The CDR3 length is 17 residues. The germline V gene has CDR1 SGHVS and CDR2 FQNEAQ. After removal of 1 base from V and 0 bases from J, the junction contained 5 bases not matched to a gene. The CDR3 loop reads CASSLVGTSGSSYEQYF. Written as DNA, the CDR3 is TGTGCCAGCAGCTTAGTCGGGACTAGCGGTTCCTCCTACGAGCAGTACTTC.

This clone was detected once. The rearrangement uses TRBV29-1 and TRBJ2-5; D uncertain. V was cut by 4 bases and J by 5 bases, with 11 bases left in between. CDR1 is SQVTM and CDR2 is ANQGSEA in the germline V gene. This CDR3 comprises 12 residues. The CDR3 region has the DNA TGCAGCGTTGTAGACATTTGGGAGACCCAGTACTTC. This gives the protein CSVVDIWETQYF.

The V gene is TRBV11-2, the J gene TRBJ2-1, with 14 bases that match TRBD2. Germline-derived CDR1 and CDR2 are SGHAT and FQNNGV. This CDR3 has 19 residues. The J segment lost 3 bases and the V segment lost 0 bases, leaving 7 bases of the junction unmatched. In nucleotides, the CDR3 is TGTGCCAGCAGCTTAGACGGACTAGCGGGAGGTTTAAACTACAATGAGCAGTTCTTC. It translates to CASSLDGLAGGLNYNEQFF.

The J gene is TRBJ1-2, the V gene TRBV7-8, with 9 bases fitting TRBD1. This CDR3 comprises 13 residues. Germline V gene data show CDR1 as SGHVS and CDR2 as FQNEAQ. J was trimmed by 4 bases and V by 5 bases; bases with no gene match: 2. The CDR3 region is CASSTGGGYGYTF. In nucleotides, the CDR3 is TGTGCCAGCAGCACAGGGGGCGGCTATGGCTACACCTTC.

This clone turned up a few times. The J gene is TRBJ1-5, the V gene TRBV4-3; D unclear. The CDR3 is 15 amino acids. CDR1 LGHNA and CDR2 YSLEER come from the germline V gene. V was shortened by 1 base and J by 1 base, with 8 bases between the two germline ends. DNA for the CDR3: TGCGCCAGCAGCCAAGTGGCAGGCAGCAATCAGCCCCAGCATTTT. Its protein product is CASSQVAGSNQPQHF.

This chain connects TRBV27 to TRBJ1-2, with D maybe TRBD1 (5 bases). Trimming shortened V by 3 bases and J by 4 bases, and 15 bases separated the two germline ends. The CDR3 has 15 residues. Germline CDR1 reads MNHEY; CDR2 reads SMNVEV (reference sequence). The CDR3 protein is CASSFNPPDIYGYTF. DNA for the CDR3: TGTGCCAGCAGTTTCAATCCTCCGGACATCTATGGCTACACCTTC.

V and J are TRBV4-1 and TRBJ2-5; TRBD1 agrees at 9 bases. The V and J ends lost 2 bases and 5 bases, in that order; junction bases with no gene match: 6. This CDR3 spans 15 amino acids. Germline V lookup: CDR1 MGHRA, CDR2 YSYEKL. DNA for the CDR3: TGCGCCAGCAGCCAAAACCCGACAGGGGGGGAGACCCAGTACTTC. It yields the protein CASSQNPTGGETQYF.

As regards this clone: This same CDR3 is encoded by further DNA sequences in the sample. V gene TRBV28 combines with J gene TRBJ2-3; no clear D gene. V lost 5 bases and J 4 bases, leaving 4 bases between the germline ends. This CDR3 is 11 amino acids long. Germline loops: CDR1 MDHEN, CDR2 SYDVKM. This CDR3 reads CASSSPDTQYF. As DNA, the CDR3 is TGTGCCAGCAGTAGCCCAGATACGCAGTATTTT.

This clone has just a few counts. The chain combines TRBV29-1 with TRBJ2-7; D is perhaps TRBD1 (5 bases). V was pared by 6 bases and J by 4 bases, with 19 bases between. The CDR3 extends over 14 amino acids. Germline CDR1 reads SQVTM; CDR2 reads ANQGSEA. CDR3 sequence reads: CSVTRQSGSYEQYF. Written as DNA, the CDR3 is TGCAGCGTCACCAGACAGTCCGGGTCTTACGAGCAGTACTTC.

V gene TRBV7-1 combines with J gene TRBJ2-1; TRBD2 matches 7 bases. TRBV7-1 is an open reading frame whose function is uncertain. The CDR3 spans 14 residues. The trim removed 4 bases at V and 9 bases at J, leaving 9 bases unmatched. The CDR3 here is CASSFVSAGAEQFF. The CDR3 coding sequence is TGTGCCAGCAGCTTCGTTTCTGCGGGAGCTGAGCAGTTCTTC.

The chain links TRBV25-1 to TRBJ2-1; 10 bases are a match to TRBD2. V was clipped by 5 bases and J by 8 bases; unmatched bases: 12. Germline V gene sequence: CDR1 MGHDK, CDR2 SYGVNS. The CDR3 has 16 amino acids. Here the CDR3 DNA reads TGTGCCAGCAGTTGGGGAAGCGGGAGGGCCGTAGATGAGCAGTTCTTC. Translated: CASSWGSGRAVDEQFF. Variable domain in full (rest from reference TRBV25-1 and TRBJ2-1): EADIYQTPRYLVIGTGKKITLECSQTMGHDKMYWYQQDPGMELHLIHYSYGVNSTEKGDLSSESTVSRIRTEHFPLTLESARPSHTSQYLCASSWGSGRAVDEQFFGPGTRLTVL.

The gene calls are TRBV6-1 and TRBJ2-1, with 10 positions matching TRBD2. The J segment lost 7 bases and the V segment lost 5 bases, leaving 8 bases of the junction unmatched. The CDR3 totals 15 residues. Germline-derived CDR1 and CDR2 are MNHNS and SASEGT. DNA for the CDR3: TGTGCCAGCAGTAACCTAGCGGGAGCAATGAATGAGCAGTTCTTC. This gives the protein CASSNLAGAMNEQFF.

CDR3 in DNA: TGTGCCAGCAGATATCCGGGACTAGCGAACACCGGGGAGCTGTTTTTT. It is translated as CASRYPGLANTGELFF. The chain couples TRBV2 to TRBJ2-2, with 8 bases fitting TRBD2. V trimming: 6 bases; J trimming: 0 bases; junction bases outside the gene matches: 6. Germline V gene sequence: CDR1 SNHLY, CDR2 FYNNEI. CDR3 length equals 16 residues.

This clone was picked up a small number of times. The V and J genes are TRBV4-1 and TRBJ1-2; a weak D match, TRBD1 (6 bases). The CDR3 is made up of 14 amino acids. Germline CDR1 reads MGHRA; CDR2 reads YSYEKL. Trimming removed 2 bases from V and 7 bases from J, with 14 bases in between. The CDR3 loop reads CASSQQTGIGGYTF. As DNA, the CDR3 is TGCGCCAGCAGCCAACAAACAGGGATCGGTGGCTACACCTTC.

The V gene is TRBV2, the J gene TRBJ1-1; D remains ambiguous. Trimming removed 4 bases from V and 3 bases from J, with 12 bases in between. CDR1 and CDR2 (germline): SNHLY, FYNNEI. CDR3 length: 14 amino acids. CDR3 sequence: CASSGAGRDTEAFF. CDR3 in DNA: TGTGCCAGCAGTGGGGCGGGCCGGGACACTGAAGCTTTCTTT.

The chain recombines TRBV9 with TRBJ1-4; 9 nucleotides match TRBD1. The trim removed 3 bases at V and 8 bases at J, leaving 5 bases unmatched. The V gene's germline CDR1 is SGDLS and CDR2 YYNGEE. This CDR3 is 14 amino acids long. The CDR3 bases are TGTGCCAGCAGCGGGGGACAGGGCTCCGAAAAACTGTTTTTT. It specifies CASSGGQGSEKLFF.